The clone carrying this T cell receptor (beta chain) was seen a few times. Its antigen is not identified. 60 Vbeta and 13 Jbeta primers were used in PCR. As handled by the study authors: Unique TCR beta chains totaled approximately 83 million in a later count, with around 11 million of them shared. Profiling relied on immunoSEQ multiplex PCR, and the TCRdb table lists in-frame clones only, not all of them. V, J and clone size are those of that table, while D and trimming were read from the DNA. This table holds around 210,000 clones, approximately 81% found once. Germline V gives CDR1 MNHNS, CDR2 SASEGT. This CDR3 is 14 amino acids long. The V gene end was trimmed by 4 bases and the J gene end by 1 base; junction bases not matched to a gene: 3. This record belongs to a study of cytomegalovirus exposure and HLA in healthy donors. Overall study results and limits: For TCR beta chains, V- and J-gene trimming was later linked to a missense DCLRE1C variant.

The sequence came from a girl under 10 years old in good health and CMV-seronegative. The J gene is TRBJ1-1, the V gene TRBV6-1, with TRBD1 matching 7 bases. The sequencing sample was made of PBMCs. The CDR3 DNA follows: TGTGCCAGCAGTGCCCAGGGGGGGAACACTGAAGCTTTCTTT. Residues: CASSAQGGNTEAFF.